These 6 T cell receptor beta chains were sequenced from one sample in a study of shared clonotypes between healthy human individuals. Measured with immunoSEQ multiplex PCR; TCRdb has only the in-frame clones, and not every one. The sample yields millions of clones, 90% to 95% seen once. Sequences were obtained from naive CD4+ T cells sorted from blood. Subset of the sample: CD45RA+ positively selected. These receptors came from a man between 18 and 35 years old in good health.

The CDR3 protein is CASSLGGQLPQPQHF. The CDR3 region has the DNA TGTGCCAGCAGCTTAGGGGGACAATTGCCTCAGCCCCAGCATTTT. V gene TRBV11-2 combines with J gene TRBJ1-5; D is perhaps TRBD1 (6 bases). Germline CDR1 SGHAT, CDR2 FQNNGV. The CDR3 extends over 15 amino acids. V was clipped by 1 base and J by 6 bases, with 13 bases between them.

The J gene is TRBJ1-6, the V gene TRBV7-2; D is ambiguous. V gave up 3 bases and J gave up 2 bases, with 8 bases separating them. Germline lookup yields CDR1 SGHTA and CDR2 FQGNSA. The CDR3 runs 15 residues. CDR3: CASSLRGPYNSPLHF. CDR3 bases: TGTGCCAGCAGCTTGAGAGGTCCCTATAATTCACCCCTCCACTTT.

The rearrangement uses TRBV6-1 and TRBJ2-7; D is possibly TRBD2 (5 bases). This CDR3 contains 10 residues. Per the germline V gene, CDR1 is MNHNS and CDR2 is SASEGT. Trimming left V 4 bases short and J 7 bases short, with 5 bases between. CDR3 protein: CASSGGEQYF. In DNA, the CDR3 is TGTGCCAGCAGTGGCGGGGAGCAGTACTTC.

The rearrangement joins TRBV29-1 to TRBJ2-7, with D perhaps matching TRBD1 (6 bases). The V and J ends lost 4 bases and 2 bases respectively, with 9 bases between them. Looked up from germline, CDR1 is SQVTM and CDR2 is ANQGSEA. The CDR3 sequence is 12 residues long. For the CDR3, the DNA is TGCAGCGTTGTCGACAGGACCTACGAGCAGTACTTC. It translates to CSVVDRTYEQYF.

This chain links TRBV2 with TRBJ2-4; TRBD1 aligns across 10 bases. Germline lookup yields CDR1 SNHLY and CDR2 FYNNEI. J lost 0 bases, V lost 7 bases, and 6 bases had no gene match. The CDR3 spans 16 residues. The CDR3 DNA follows: TGTGCCAGCACTGGACAGGGGGGCATAGCCAAAAACATTCAGTACTTC. Encoded protein: CASTGQGGIAKNIQYF.

This sequence joins TRBV7-2 and TRBJ1-5; no firm D call. The length of the CDR3 is 14 residues. V gave up 5 bases and J gave up 4 bases, with 12 bases separating them. The germline V gene has CDR1 SGHTA and CDR2 FQGNSA. The CDR3 is CASSQRVGNQPQHF. CDR3 bases: TGTGCCAGCAGCCAAAGAGTCGGGAATCAGCCCCAGCATTTT.